This T cell receptor (beta chain) was sequenced in a study of technical replicates of blood from several donors. Produced via immunoSEQ multiplex PCR; TCRdb's table is partial and in-frame only. This sample has 84,000 or so clones, with around 94% found just once. V was shortened by 5 bases and J by 1 base, with 23 bases between the two germline ends. Germline V gives CDR1 SGHVS, CDR2 FNYEAQ. This CDR3 has 18 residues. This receptor was taken from a human donor in good health. The chain links TRBV7-6 to TRBJ1-1, with a possible D match to TRBD1 (6 bases). The sequenced sample consisted of T cells isolated from PBMCs. The CDR3 here is CASSQNRGMGIGNTEAFF. In DNA, the CDR3 is TGTGCCAGCAGCCAAAATAGGGGGATGGGGATCGGGAACACTGAAGCTTTCTTT.